A single sample gave rise to the 26 T cell receptor beta chains below, sequenced in a study of shared clonotypes between healthy human individuals. The repertoire was sequenced with immunoSEQ multiplex PCR; TCRdb's copy has only in-frame clones and lacks some. Here the sample spans some 240,000 clones, 60% to 80% being singletons. The sequenced material came from memory CD4+ T cells sorted from blood. Subset given: CD45RA-negative fraction. The receptors here all came from a man in his thirties or forties in good health.

The chain is built from TRBV7-2 and TRBJ1-1, with a possible D match to TRBD1 (6 bases). Germline CDR1 and CDR2: SGHTA and FQGNSA. The CDR3 runs to 14 residues. With 5 bases removed from V and 4 bases from J, the gap between germline ends came to 14 bases. The CDR3 DNA follows: TGTGCCAGCAGCGCGAGGGGGGCTTCCACTGAAGCTTTCTTT. It is translated as CASSARGASTEAFF.

The CDR3 region is CASSLRWTGERAGYNEQFF. Written as DNA, the CDR3 is TGCGCCAGCAGCTTACGGTGGACAGGGGAACGGGCGGGCTACAATGAGCAGTTCTTC. The chain uses TRBV5-1 and TRBJ2-1, with 9 positions matching TRBD1. The CDR3 sequence is 19 residues long. Germline-derived CDR1 and CDR2 are SGHRS and YFSETQ. Germline trimming cut 2 bases from V and 3 bases from J; bases unmatched to any gene: 15. Full variable domain (remainder filled in from reference TRBV5-1 and TRBJ2-1): KAGVTQTPRYLIKTRGQQVTLSCSPISGHRSVSWYQQTPGQGLQFLFEYFSETQRNKGNFPGRFSGRQFSNSRSEMNVSTLELGDSALYLCASSLRWTGERAGYNEQFFGPGTRLTVL.

This clone was detected ten times or more. V and J are TRBV2 and TRBJ2-6, with TRBD2 matching over 7 bases. Germline loops: CDR1 SNHLY, CDR2 FYNNEI. J lost 2 bases, V lost 7 bases, and 5 bases had no gene match. This CDR3 region has 15 residues. CDR3 coding DNA: TGTGCCAGCATTGCGGGAGAGGCTGGGGCCAACGTCCTGACTTTC. It translates to CASIAGEAGANVLTF.

The rearrangement uses TRBV7-8 and TRBJ2-2, with TRBD2 matching 7 bases. The CDR3 is 14 amino acids. V was clipped by 4 bases and J by 6 bases; unmatched bases: 5. Germline V gene lookup returns CDR1 SGHVS and CDR2 FQNEAQ. CDR3 DNA sequence: TGTGCCAGCAGCTGGAGGGACTACCCCGGGGAGCTGTTTTTT. Its protein product is CASSWRDYPGELFF. Complete variable domain (other parts from reference TRBV7-8 and TRBJ2-2): GAGVSQSPRYKVAKRGQDVALRCDPISGHVSLFWYQQALGQGPEFLTYFQNEAQLDKSGLPSDRFFAERPEGSVSTLKIQRTQQEDSAVYLCASSWRDYPGELFFGEGSRLTVL.

The CDR3, as DNA: TGTGCCAGCAGCCGGACAGGGACAAACATTCAGTACTTC. Encoded protein: CASSRTGTNIQYF. The chain has TRBV5-6 and TRBJ2-4, with 8 bases lining up with TRBD1. The germline V gene encodes CDR1 SGHDT and CDR2 YYEEEE. The CDR3 runs to 13 residues. V lost 4 bases to trimming and J lost 6 bases; unmatched junction nucleotides: 3.

This clone was counted a few times. V and J are TRBV4-2 and TRBJ2-7, with 7 bases aligning to TRBD2. Germline V lookup: CDR1 LGHNA, CDR2 YNFKEQ. The CDR3 totals 16 residues. Trimming at V came to 3 bases and at J to 1 base, leaving 9 bases not matched to a gene. The CDR3 nucleotides read TGTGCCAGCAGCCATCACCTAGCGGAACGTTCCTACGAGCAGTACTTC. It codes for CASSHHLAERSYEQYF.

V usage is TRBV5-4 and J usage is TRBJ2-1; TRBD2 might be the D (6 bases). The V and J ends lost 6 bases and 8 bases respectively, with 18 bases between them. The CDR3 extends over 14 amino acids. Germline-derived CDR1 and CDR2 are SGHNT and YYREEE (reference sequence). CDR3 protein: CASKLGGYSYEQFF. CDR3 bases: TGTGCCAGCAAACTTGGGGGGTATAGCTATGAGCAGTTCTTC.

This clone was observed a few times. Other DNA sequences in the sample encode the same CDR3. The V call is TRBV5-1, the J call TRBJ2-5; TRBD2 is a possible D gene (5 bases). The germline V and J ends were trimmed by 2 bases and 4 bases, with 9 bases remaining between them. The CDR3 loop spans 13 amino acids. The germline gives CDR1 SGHRS, CDR2 YFSETQ. Here the CDR3 reads CASSFGVAETQYF. CDR3 coding DNA: TGCGCCAGCAGCTTCGGGGTCGCAGAGACCCAGTACTTC.

This clone turned up a few times. DNA of the CDR3: TGTGCCACCAGCAGACCGGGACAGGGGCTTGAAAAACTGTTTTTT. It codes for CATSRPGQGLEKLFF. The chain combines TRBV15 with TRBJ1-4, with 10 bases identical to TRBD1. This CDR3 spans 15 amino acids. The ends lost 2 bases at V and 7 bases at J; junction bases unmatched: 4. Germline CDR1 LNHNV, CDR2 YYDKDF (reference sequence).

The rearrangement joins TRBV2 to TRBJ2-3; 8 bases are shared with TRBD2. The CDR3 extends over 15 amino acids. V trimming: 7 bases; J trimming: 4 bases; junction bases outside the gene matches: 10. Per germline, CDR1 SNHLY and CDR2 FYNNEI. The CDR3 DNA follows: TGTGCCAGCACCCTGGGGCAGCGGGGGCCAGATACGCAGTATTTT. As protein: CASTLGQRGPDTQYF.

The chain combines TRBV11-2 with TRBJ1-1; TRBD1 might be the D (5 bases). This CDR3 comprises 20 residues. V was trimmed by 0 bases and J by 1 base, leaving 24 bases between them. From germline, CDR1 is SGHAT and CDR2 FQNNGV. The CDR3 coding sequence is TGTGCCAGCAGCTTAGATCCGCCACCGCTCGGGGGAAGGGAGAACACTGAAGCTTTCTTT. It codes for CASSLDPPPLGGRENTEAFF.

This chain links TRBV19 with TRBJ1-1; D remains unclear. Germline V gives CDR1 LNHDA, CDR2 SQIVND (reference sequence). The CDR3 contains 14 residues. V shed 1 base and J shed 1 base, with 7 bases lying between them. The CDR3 region is CASSIGRENTEAFF. The CDR3, as DNA: TGTGCCAGTAGTATAGGACGGGAGAACACTGAAGCTTTCTTT.

The chain is built from TRBV5-6 and TRBJ2-2, with a possible D match to TRBD2 (6 bases). There are 16 residues in the CDR3. Trimming took 4 bases from V and 2 from J, leaving 15 bases between them. CDR1 is SGHDT and CDR2 is YYEEEE in the germline V gene. CDR3 DNA: TGTGCCAGCAGCGGGGGACTCCCCGCCAACACCGGGGAGCTGTTTTTT. Translated: CASSGGLPANTGELFF.

The rearrangement joins TRBV19 to TRBJ2-7; TRBD2 matches at 8 bases. Germline trimming cut 3 bases from V and 3 bases from J; bases unmatched to any gene: 4. This CDR3 comprises 14 residues. The germline V gene encodes CDR1 LNHDA and CDR2 SQIVND (reference sequence). CDR3 region: CASSMIAGGYEQYF. The CDR3 DNA is TGTGCCAGTAGTATGATTGCGGGAGGCTACGAGCAGTACTTC. Variable domain in full (rest from reference TRBV19 and TRBJ2-7): DGGITQSPKYLFRKEGQNVTLSCEQNLNHDAMYWYRQDPGQGLRLIYYSQIVNDFQKGDIAEGYSVSREKKESFPLTVTSAQKNPTAFYLCASSMIAGGYEQYFGPGTRLTVT.

In this sample, this clone turned up a few times. The V gene is TRBV7-8, the J gene TRBJ2-5; D is possibly TRBD1 or TRBD2 (6 bases each). Per germline, CDR1 SGHVS and CDR2 FQNEAQ. The CDR3 extends over 15 amino acids. The germline V and J ends were trimmed by 5 bases and 6 bases, with 19 bases remaining between them. The CDR3 bases are TGTGCCAGCAGCCCGCGGATAGGGGGAGGAAAGACCCAGTACTTC. It specifies CASSPRIGGGKTQYF. Drawing the rest from reference TRBV7-8 and TRBJ2-5, the complete variable domain is GAGVSQSPRYKVAKRGQDVALRCDPISGHVSLFWYQQALGQGPEFLTYFQNEAQLDKSGLPSDRFFAERPEGSVSTLKIQRTQQEDSAVYLCASSPRIGGGKTQYFGPGTRLLVL.

The rearrangement joins TRBV5-4 to TRBJ1-2, with 8 bases aligning to TRBD1. The CDR3 sequence is 15 residues long. V lost 4 bases and J lost 7; bases outside the gene matches: 12. Looked up from germline, CDR1 is SGHNT and CDR2 is YYREEE (reference sequence). The CDR3 DNA reads as TGTGCCAGCAGCAATCACGGGACAGGCGACGCTGGCTACACCTTC. Amino acid sequence: CASSNHGTGDAGYTF.

This clone was recorded a few times. The J gene is TRBJ2-7, the V gene TRBV30, with TRBD2 matching 14 bases. V lost 3 bases, J lost 5 bases, and 9 bases stayed unmatched. The CDR3 loop spans 16 amino acids. Germline CDR1 GTSNPN, CDR2 SVGIG (reference sequence). The CDR3 loop is CAWRKGGTSGRNEQYF. DNA for the CDR3: TGTGCCTGGAGGAAGGGGGGGACTAGCGGGAGAAACGAGCAGTACTTC.

This chain joins TRBV12-5 and TRBJ2-6; 10 bases fit TRBD1. CDR1 is LGHNT and CDR2 is FRNRAP in the germline V gene. This CDR3 comprises 18 residues. V was pared by 7 bases and J by 4 bases, with 13 bases of the junction left unmatched. DNA of the CDR3: TGTGCTAGTGCTCTCCGGGGGACAGGGGTTTACGGGGCCAACGTCCTGACTTTC. It specifies CASALRGTGVYGANVLTF.

The chain is built from TRBV5-1 and TRBJ2-3; 12 nucleotides match TRBD1. From germline, CDR1 is SGHRS and CDR2 YFSETQ. V shed 9 bases, J shed 8 bases, and the junction held 7 bases outside the gene matches. The CDR3 spans 13 residues. CDR3 loop: CATTGQGASTQYF. CDR3 in DNA: TGCGCCACCACGGGACAGGGGGCGAGTACGCAGTATTTT.

The J gene is TRBJ1-5, the V gene TRBV5-4, with 7 bases fitting TRBD1. The CDR3 totals 15 residues. Germline loops: CDR1 SGHNT, CDR2 YYREEE (reference sequence). Trimming took 4 bases from V and 7 from J; bases not matched to a gene: 11. CDR3 sequence (DNA): TGTGCCAGCAGCCCAGCGGGACAGCCCCACCAGCCCCAGCATTTT. This gives the protein CASSPAGQPHQPQHF.

This clone has at least ten counts. The V and J genes are TRBV29-1 and TRBJ1-2, with a possible D match to TRBD1 (5 bases). The CDR3 sequence is 13 residues long. Germline loops: CDR1 SQVTM, CDR2 ANQGSEA. Trimming shortened V by 7 bases and J by 4 bases, and 16 bases separated the two germline ends. This CDR3 reads CSAYQGGSYGYTF. CDR3 in DNA: TGCAGCGCGTATCAGGGAGGGAGCTATGGCTACACCTTC.

The chain carries TRBV7-9 and TRBJ2-7; maybe TRBD1 (6 bases). The ends were cut back, 0 bases at V and 5 bases at J, with 14 bases in the middle. Germline CDR1 reads SEHNR; CDR2 reads FQNEAQ (reference sequence). The CDR3 has 15 amino acids. CDR3: CASSLAGVRGHEQYF. The CDR3 DNA sequence: TGTGCCAGCAGCTTAGCTGGGGTCAGGGGTCACGAGCAGTACTTC.

This chain links TRBV27 with TRBJ2-1; D call uncertain. Germline V lookup: CDR1 MNHEY, CDR2 SMNVEV (reference sequence). The CDR3 covers 14 residues. Trimming removed 4 bases at V and 4 bases at J, with 11 bases between. The CDR3 region is CASSSRRVYNEQFF. The CDR3, as DNA: TGTGCCAGCAGTTCACGGAGAGTATACAATGAGCAGTTCTTC.

The chain is built from TRBV6-5 and TRBJ2-3; D may be TRBD1 (6 bases). V lost 8 bases to trimming and J lost 7 bases, with 16 bases between them. The CDR3 runs to 13 residues. Per the germline V gene, CDR1 is MNHEY and CDR2 is SVGAGI. CDR3 coding DNA: TGTGCCAGCCGGCCTGGGGGCGCATATACGCAGTATTTT. Translated: CASRPGGAYTQYF.

This sequence joins TRBV29-1 and TRBJ1-1; the D is unclear. CDR3 size: 11 residues. The germline V gene has CDR1 SQVTM and CDR2 ANQGSEA. Trimming pared 7 bases from V and 6 bases from J, leaving 12 bases between. The CDR3 loop is CSAIDPPEAFF. In DNA form, the CDR3 reads TGCAGCGCCATCGATCCGCCTGAAGCTTTCTTT.

The genes are TRBV2 and TRBJ1-1; the D gene is possibly TRBD1 (6 bases). This CDR3 region has 13 residues. Germline V gene sequence: CDR1 SNHLY, CDR2 FYNNEI. V was trimmed by 6 bases and J by 5 bases, leaving 13 bases between them. The CDR3 DNA sequence: TGTGCCAGCAGCGAGAACCAGGGGACTGAAGCTTTCTTT. Protein: CASSENQGTEAFF.